Listed here are 28 T cell receptor beta chains from one sample, sequenced in a study of PD-1 blockade in classical Hodgkin lymphoma. TCRdb's copy holds only in-frame clones and misses some; the assay was immunoSEQ multiplex PCR. Altogether roughly 140,000 clones are present, about 78% being singletons, with the ten largest covering roughly 9.8%. Each and every patient relapsed after autologous stem cell transplantation, and patients got differing brentuximab vedotin exposure. Specimen: peripheral blood mononuclear cells (PBMCs), collected before the second cycle of nivolumab. The receptors originated from a human donor with classical Hodgkin lymphoma.

CDR3 loop: CASSLLSGELFF. CDR3 in DNA: TGTGCCAGCAGCTTATTGTCCGGGGAGCTGTTTTTT. The rearrangement links TRBV7-6 to TRBJ2-2, with D uncertain. Germline values: CDR1 SGHVS, CDR2 FNYEAQ. V was pared by 2 bases and J by 6 bases, with 4 bases between. The CDR3 sequence is 12 residues long.

The sample holds a few counts of this clone. The chain uses TRBV2 and TRBJ1-1; possibly TRBD1 for D (5 bases). The V end was cut by 8 bases, the J end by 5 bases, with 9 bases between. The CDR3 has 11 amino acids. Looked up from germline, CDR1 is SNHLY and CDR2 is FYNNEI. The DNA of the CDR3 is TGTGCCAGCGGGGGGGGGACTGAAGCTTTCTTT. Translation gives CASGGGTEAFF.

The V gene is TRBV7-2, the J gene TRBJ1-2; possible D gene TRBD1, 6 bases. There are 14 residues in the CDR3. Per germline, CDR1 SGHTA and CDR2 FQGNSA. V was cut by 1 base and J by 8 bases, with 14 bases left in between. This chain's CDR3 is CASSLEGGRGGYTF. The CDR3 DNA sequence: TGTGCCAGCAGCTTAGAGGGGGGGCGCGGAGGCTACACCTTC.

The genes are TRBV10-3 and TRBJ2-4, with 8 bases identical to TRBD1. In germline, CDR1 is ENHRY, CDR2 SYGVKD. V lost 5 bases, J lost 7 bases, and 7 bases stayed unmatched. CDR3 size: 14 residues. CDR3 bases: TGTGCCATCAGTCCCGGACAGGGTTGGAACATTCAGTACTTC. This translates into CAISPGQGWNIQYF.

This chain joins TRBV5-5 and TRBJ2-7; 7 bases agree with TRBD1. The germline V gene has CDR1 SGHKS and CDR2 YYEKEE (reference sequence). The junction had 3 bases not matched to a gene; V was cut back by 3 bases and J by 0 bases. The CDR3 has 14 residues. CDR3 sequence reads: CASSWDSLSYEQYF. DNA of the CDR3: TGTGCCAGCAGCTGGGACAGCCTCTCCTACGAGCAGTACTTC.

This chain links TRBV12-5 with TRBJ1-2; tentative D call: TRBD1 (6 bases). The CDR3 totals 15 residues. Germline V gene sequence: CDR1 LGHNT, CDR2 FRNRAP. V lost 3 bases and J 8 bases, leaving 19 bases between the germline ends. The CDR3 here is CASGFQWGAFGGYTF. Here the CDR3 DNA reads TGTGCTAGTGGTTTCCAGTGGGGGGCCTTCGGGGGCTACACCTTC. Full variable domain (rest looked up from reference TRBV12-5 and TRBJ1-2): DARVTQTPRHKVTEMGQEVTMRCQPILGHNTVFWYRQTMMQGLELLAYFRNRAPLDDSGMPKDRFSAEMPDATLATLKIQPSEPRDSAVYFCASGFQWGAFGGYTFGSGTRLTVV.

This clone was picked up a small number of times. The chain employs TRBV7-9 and TRBJ1-2, with 10 bases identical to TRBD1. This CDR3 has 12 residues. Germline V gives CDR1 SEHNR, CDR2 FQNEAQ (reference sequence). V dropped 4 bases and J dropped 7; count of bases not matched to a gene: 0. This CDR3 reads CASSWTGGGYTF. CDR3 nucleotide sequence: TGTGCCAGCAGCTGGACAGGGGGTGGCTACACCTTC.

This chain connects TRBV19 to TRBJ1-1; 7 bases align to TRBD1. The CDR3 spans 14 residues. With V trimmed by 4 bases and J by 2 bases, 4 bases remained unmatched. Germline V gene data show CDR1 as LNHDA and CDR2 as SQIVND (reference sequence). The CDR3 is CASSRDRVNTEAFF. The CDR3 DNA reads as TGTGCCAGTAGTAGAGACAGGGTAAACACTGAAGCTTTCTTT.

This clone was observed a handful of times. The chain recombines TRBV6-5 with TRBJ2-2, with 8 bases matching TRBD1. The length of the CDR3 is 15 residues. J was trimmed by 3 bases and V by 10 bases; bases with no gene match: 10. Germline CDR1 is MNHEY and CDR2 is SVGAGI. The CDR3 sequence: CATKADRVDTGELFF. DNA for the CDR3: TGTGCCACCAAGGCGGACAGGGTGGACACCGGGGAGCTGTTTTTT.

This clone was detected only once. At one boundary the junction diverges from the germline segment, which might be a read error. The chain carries TRBV10-3 and TRBJ2-7, with 10 bases identical to TRBD2. Germline values: CDR1 ENHRY, CDR2 SYGVKD. This CDR3 spans 15 amino acids. The CDR3 reads CASSPRLAGLYEQYF. In DNA form, the CDR3 reads TGTGCCAGCAGTCCCCGACTAGCGGGCCTCTACGAGCAGTACTTC.

The table lists this clone with many counts. The chain couples TRBV9 to TRBJ1-2; possible D gene TRBD1, 6 bases. The V and J ends lost 3 bases and 4 bases respectively, with 13 bases between them. CDR3 length equals 14 residues. In germline, CDR1 is SGDLS, CDR2 YYNGEE. CDR3 in amino acids: CASSATGQIYGYTF. The DNA for the CDR3 is TGTGCCAGCAGCGCTACAGGACAGATCTATGGCTACACCTTC. Based on the CDR3 plus reference TRBV9 and TRBJ1-2, the full variable domain is DSGVTQTPKHLITATGQRVTLRCSPRSGDLSVYWYQQSLDQGLQFLIQYYNGEERAKGNILERFSAQQFPDLHSELNLSSLELGDSALYFCASSATGQIYGYTFGSGTRLTVV.

The chain has TRBV29-1 and TRBJ2-7; D possibly corresponds to TRBD1 (6 bases). Germline lookup yields CDR1 SQVTM and CDR2 ANQGSEA. V was cut by 4 bases and J by 7 bases, with 14 bases left in between. The CDR3 has 12 residues. The DNA for the CDR3 is TGCAGCGTTGTAACAGGGCCGGGGGAGCAGTACTTC. Amino acids: CSVVTGPGEQYF.

This rearrangement joins TRBV15 to TRBJ1-5; D uncertain. The germline V gene encodes CDR1 LNHNV and CDR2 YYDKDF (reference sequence). CDR3 length equals 14 residues. Trimming cost V 1 base and J 1 base, with 5 bases left between them. CDR3 loop: CATSRAASNQPQHF. The CDR3 bases are TGTGCCACCAGCAGAGCCGCCAGCAATCAGCCCCAGCATTTT.

This clone came up a few times. The chain combines TRBV28 with TRBJ1-6, with TRBD1 identical over 8 bases. The V gene end was trimmed by 2 bases and the J gene end by 14 bases; junction bases not matched to a gene: 14. Germline-derived CDR1 and CDR2 are MDHEN and SYDVKM. The CDR3 loop spans 16 amino acids. The DNA of the CDR3 is TGTGCCAGCAGTTTAAAGTACGGGACAGGAGATGGGGCCCTCCACTTT. Amino acids: CASSLKYGTGDGALHF.

The chain couples TRBV11-2 to TRBJ2-1; 11 bases align to TRBD1. CDR3 size: 17 residues. Germline CDR1 is SGHAT and CDR2 is FQNNGV. Trimming at V came to 1 base and at J to 3 bases, leaving 5 bases not matched to a gene. CDR3 nucleotides: TGTGCCAGCAGCTTAGTATGGGACAGGGGGTTCTACAATGAGCAGTTCTTC. It codes for CASSLVWDRGFYNEQFF.

V and J are TRBV6-1 and TRBJ1-1; possibly TRBD1 for D (5 bases). The V end lost 5 bases, the J end lost 1 base, and 11 bases lay between the germline ends. The CDR3 consists of 14 residues. The V gene's germline CDR1 is MNHNS and CDR2 SASEGT. In DNA, the CDR3 is TGTGCCAGCAGTAACCGGGGGACGAACACTGAAGCTTTCTTT. Its protein is CASSNRGTNTEAFF.

The chain employs TRBV19 and TRBJ2-3; 8 nucleotides align to TRBD2. This CDR3 comprises 13 residues. J gave up 5 bases and V 6 bases, and 4 bases lay outside the gene matches. Germline V gene data show CDR1 as LNHDA and CDR2 as SQIVND (reference sequence). In nucleotides, the CDR3 is TGTGCCAGTAGAATCGGGACTAGAGATACGCAGTATTTT. This codes for CASRIGTRDTQYF.

The chain couples TRBV7-9 to TRBJ2-7; 10 bases are a match to TRBD1. Germline values: CDR1 SEHNR, CDR2 FQNEAQ (reference sequence). There are 15 residues in the CDR3. V lost 1 base and J lost 6; bases outside the gene matches: 6. CDR3 protein: CASSLVRDRGGEQYF. CDR3 bases: TGTGCCAGCAGCTTAGTCCGGGACAGGGGAGGCGAGCAGTACTTC.

The chain carries TRBV21-1 and TRBJ2-1; TRBD2, as called in the table, went unchecked against the DNA. TRBV21-1 is shown as a pseudogene. This CDR3 has 12 residues. This CDR3 reads CASSIGGDEQFF. The CDR3 region has the DNA TGTGCCAGCAGCATCGGAGGGGATGAGCAGTTCTTC.

The chain employs TRBV9 and TRBJ2-5; 9 bases match TRBD2. The CDR3 spans 16 residues. CDR1 and CDR2 from the germline V gene are SGDLS and YYNGEE. The junction had 7 bases not matched to a gene; V was cut back by 0 bases and J by 4 bases. CDR3 amino acids: CASSVVGRGGRETQYF. CDR3 bases: TGTGCCAGCAGCGTAGTAGGGCGGGGGGGCAGAGAGACCCAGTACTTC.

This clone was detected once. This chain links TRBV14 with TRBJ2-1; TRBD2 matches 14 bases. V was pared by 3 bases and J by 3 bases, with 7 bases of the junction left unmatched. The CDR3 has 18 amino acids. Per the germline V gene, CDR1 is SGHDN and CDR2 is FVKESK. This CDR3 is CASSQSRTSGRIYNEQFF. The CDR3 bases are TGTGCCAGCAGCCAGTCCCGGACTAGCGGGAGGATCTACAATGAGCAGTTCTTC.

V gene TRBV15 combines with J gene TRBJ1-3, with D tentatively TRBD1 (5 bases). With 0 bases removed from V and 0 bases from J, the gap between germline ends came to 12 bases. This CDR3 contains 17 residues. Germline CDR1 is LNHNV and CDR2 is YYDKDF (reference sequence). CDR3 in DNA: TGTGCCACCAGCAGAGATCGTTGGGGGAGCTCTGGAAACACCATATATTTT. Residues: CATSRDRWGSSGNTIYF.

This chain links TRBV2 with TRBJ1-5, with D maybe TRBD1 (6 bases). V was pared by 6 bases and J by 3 bases, with 24 bases between. The germline V gene has CDR1 SNHLY and CDR2 FYNNEI. The CDR3 is made up of 18 amino acids. The CDR3 here is CASRRWEGTGTFNQPQHF. DNA for the CDR3: TGTGCCAGCAGGAGATGGGAGGGGACCGGGACATTCAATCAGCCCCAGCATTTT. Supplemented by reference TRBV2 and TRBJ1-5, the full variable domain reads EPEVTQTPSHQVTQMGQEVILRCVPISNHLYFYWYRQILGQKVEFLVSFYNNEISEKSEIFDDQFSVERPDGSNFTLKIRSTKLEDSAMYFCASRRWEGTGTFNQPQHFGDGTRLSIL.

CDR3 nucleotide sequence: TGTGCCAGCAGCTCCGGGACAGGGACCATTCAGTACTTC. Its protein is CASSSGTGTIQYF. The V gene is TRBV5-5, the J gene TRBJ2-4, with 9 bases aligning to TRBD1. This CDR3 spans 13 amino acids. CDR1 and CDR2 (germline): SGHKS, YYEKEE (reference sequence). V trimming: 3 bases; J trimming: 9 bases; junction bases outside the gene matches: 4.

The chain links TRBV7-3 to TRBJ2-2; D gene uncertain. V shed 0 bases and J shed 2 bases, with 1 base lying between them. The germline V gene encodes CDR1 SGHTA and CDR2 FQGTGA. The CDR3 totals 13 residues. In DNA form, the CDR3 reads TGTGCCAGCAGCTTAACCAACACCGGGGAGCTGTTTTTT. It translates to CASSLTNTGELFF.

The rearrangement links TRBV6-5 to TRBJ1-2, with TRBD1 as a possible D gene (6 bases). Germline V gene sequence: CDR1 MNHEY, CDR2 SVGAGI. V shed 2 bases and J shed 5 bases, with 12 bases lying between them. This CDR3 is built from 14 residues. This CDR3 is CASSYTGADYGYTF. In nucleotides, the CDR3 is TGTGCCAGCAGTTACACGGGGGCGGATTATGGCTACACCTTC.

V and J are TRBV11-2 and TRBJ2-7; D gene unclear. The CDR3 consists of 13 residues. V lost 5 bases to trimming and J lost 7 bases, with 15 bases between them. The germline gives CDR1 SGHAT, CDR2 FQNNGV. The CDR3 coding sequence is TGTGCCAGCAGCCATCGGACGGGTGGGGAGCAGTACTTC. This sequence encodes CASSHRTGGEQYF.

The rearrangement links TRBV7-2 to TRBJ2-3; D not resolved. V lost 1 base, J lost 4 bases, and 6 bases lay in between. The CDR3 runs 13 residues. Looked up from germline, CDR1 is SGHTA and CDR2 is FQGNSA. The CDR3 DNA follows: TGTGCCAGCAGCTTAGAAGGTGCAGATACGCAGTATTTT. It specifies CASSLEGADTQYF.